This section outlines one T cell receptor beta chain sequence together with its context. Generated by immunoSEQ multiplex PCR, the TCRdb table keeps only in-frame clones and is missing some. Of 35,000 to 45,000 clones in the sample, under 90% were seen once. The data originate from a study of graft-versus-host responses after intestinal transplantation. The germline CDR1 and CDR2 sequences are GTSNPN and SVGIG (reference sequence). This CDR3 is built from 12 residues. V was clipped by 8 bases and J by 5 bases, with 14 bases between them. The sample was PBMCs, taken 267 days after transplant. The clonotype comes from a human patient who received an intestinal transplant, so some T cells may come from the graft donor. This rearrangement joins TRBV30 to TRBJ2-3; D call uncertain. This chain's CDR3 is CATHLGGDTQYF. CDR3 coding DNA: TGTGCCACCCACCTCGGCGGAGATACGCAGTATTTT.